This T cell receptor (beta chain) was documented in a study of blood T cell repertoires in COVID-19. Across the whole study: COVID-19 samples from acute and convalescent phases originated in the United States, Italy and Spain. PBMCs, B-cell-depleted T cells, or T cells provided the cDNA or gDNA that made up the material.

In the original analysis: Using reference gene primer amplification, nucleated cell counts were estimated. Profiling relied on immunoSEQ multiplex PCR, and the TCRdb table lists in-frame clones only, not all of them. V and J calls and clone size are copied from that table; D and trimming were computed from the DNA. This sample has about 88,000 clones, with about 71% found just once. Germline CDR1 LNHDA, CDR2 SQIVND (reference sequence). The CDR3 sequence is 15 residues long. Trimming at V came to 2 bases and at J to 7 bases, leaving 9 bases not matched to a gene. The sequence was collected from a woman aged 55-70 years in a cohort sampled during active or convalescent COVID-19. The chain recombines TRBV19 with TRBJ1-2; TRBD1 agrees at 8 bases. Sequencing used peripheral blood. This CDR3 is CASSITGRGPGGYTF. In nucleotides, the CDR3 is TGTGCCAGTAGTATAACGGGCAGGGGGCCCGGTGGCTACACCTTC.